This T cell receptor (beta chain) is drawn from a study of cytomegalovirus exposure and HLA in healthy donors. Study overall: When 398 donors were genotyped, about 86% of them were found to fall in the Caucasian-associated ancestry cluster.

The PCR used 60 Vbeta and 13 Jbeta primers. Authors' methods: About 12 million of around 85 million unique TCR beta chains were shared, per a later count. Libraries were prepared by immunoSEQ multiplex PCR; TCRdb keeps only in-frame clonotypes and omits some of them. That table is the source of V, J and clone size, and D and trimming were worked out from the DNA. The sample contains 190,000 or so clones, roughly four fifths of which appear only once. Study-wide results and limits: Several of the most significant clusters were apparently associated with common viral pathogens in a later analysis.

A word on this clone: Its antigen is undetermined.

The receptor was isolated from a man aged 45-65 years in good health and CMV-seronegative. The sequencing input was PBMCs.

The CDR3 region has the DNA TGTGCCAGTACCCTGGGGAGAGTAGCGGGGGGCAACACCGGGGAGCTGTTTTTT. Protein product: CASTLGRVAGGNTGELFF. This sequence joins TRBV19 and TRBJ2-2, with 10 nucleotides matching TRBD2. V gave up 7 bases and J gave up 2 bases; unmatched junction bases: 13. The CDR3 has 18 residues. CDR1 is LNHDA and CDR2 is SQIVND in the germline V gene (reference sequence).